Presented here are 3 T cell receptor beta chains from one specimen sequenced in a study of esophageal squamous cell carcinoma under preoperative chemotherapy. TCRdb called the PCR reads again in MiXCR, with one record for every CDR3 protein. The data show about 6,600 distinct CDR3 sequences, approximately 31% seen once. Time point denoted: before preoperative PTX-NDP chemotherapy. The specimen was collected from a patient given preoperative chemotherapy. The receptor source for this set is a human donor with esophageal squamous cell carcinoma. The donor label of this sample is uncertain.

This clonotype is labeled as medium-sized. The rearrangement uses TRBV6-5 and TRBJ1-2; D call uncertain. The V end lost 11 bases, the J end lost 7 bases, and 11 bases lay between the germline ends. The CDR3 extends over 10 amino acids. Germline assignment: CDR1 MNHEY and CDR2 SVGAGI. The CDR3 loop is CAPPAFGYTF. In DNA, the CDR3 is TGTGCCCCCCCCGCCTTTGGCTACACCTTC.

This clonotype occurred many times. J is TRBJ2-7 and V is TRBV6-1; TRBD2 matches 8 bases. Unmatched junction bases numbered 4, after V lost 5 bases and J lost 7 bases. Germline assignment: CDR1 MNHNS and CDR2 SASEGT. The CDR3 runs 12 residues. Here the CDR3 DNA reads TGTGCCAGCAGTCCCGGGGGGGGGGAGCAGTACTTC. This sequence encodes CASSPGGGEQYF.

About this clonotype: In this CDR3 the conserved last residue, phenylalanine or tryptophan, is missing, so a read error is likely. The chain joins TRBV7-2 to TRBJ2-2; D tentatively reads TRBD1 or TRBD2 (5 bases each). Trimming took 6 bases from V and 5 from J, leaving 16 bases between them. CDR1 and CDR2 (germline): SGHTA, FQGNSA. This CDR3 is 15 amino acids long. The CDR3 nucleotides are TGTGCCAGCAGGGATACGCAATGGGGGACCGGGGAGCTGTTTTGT. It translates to CASRDTQWGTGELFC.